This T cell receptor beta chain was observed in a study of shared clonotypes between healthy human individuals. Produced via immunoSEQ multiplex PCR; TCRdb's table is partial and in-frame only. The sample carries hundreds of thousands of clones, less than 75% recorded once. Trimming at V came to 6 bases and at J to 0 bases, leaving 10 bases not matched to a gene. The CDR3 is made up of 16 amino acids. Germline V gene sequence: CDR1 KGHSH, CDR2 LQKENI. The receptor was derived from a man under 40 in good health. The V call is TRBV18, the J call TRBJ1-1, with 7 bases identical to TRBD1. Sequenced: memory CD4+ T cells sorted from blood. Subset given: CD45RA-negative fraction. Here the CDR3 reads CASSLSWDRMNTEAFF. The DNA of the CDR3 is TGTGCCAGCTCGCTTTCCTGGGACAGAATGAACACTGAAGCTTTCTTT.